The subject of this entry is one TCR beta chain. The record originates from a study of blood T cell repertoires in COVID-19. Germline V gives CDR1 MGHRA, CDR2 YSYEKL. V dropped 1 base and J dropped 0 bases, with 12 bases sitting between them. The length of the CDR3 is 16 residues. In the source study's methods: Amplifying reference gene primers gave estimates of nucleated cell counts. This table comes from immunoSEQ multiplex PCR, and its TCRdb copy is limited to in-frame clones, with some not included. V, J and clone size reflect that table, while D and trimming were determined from the DNA. The sample shows 250,000 to 300,000 clones, 88% of them seen only once. In terms of age and location, participants ranged from roughly 18 to 95 years and lived in about 25 US areas. Donors in Cohort 3 who had recovered were those with two negative PCRs, healthcare professional clearance, or resolution of their symptoms.

The clonotype originates from a woman aged 25-40 years who had recovered from COVID-19. Material for sequencing was PBMCs or T cells enriched from blood (not recorded which). The chain links TRBV4-1 to TRBJ1-1; D remains ambiguous. Here the CDR3 DNA reads TGCGCCAGCAGCCAAGTTAATCGGGTCATGAACACTGAAGCTTTCTTT. This encodes CASSQVNRVMNTEAFF.